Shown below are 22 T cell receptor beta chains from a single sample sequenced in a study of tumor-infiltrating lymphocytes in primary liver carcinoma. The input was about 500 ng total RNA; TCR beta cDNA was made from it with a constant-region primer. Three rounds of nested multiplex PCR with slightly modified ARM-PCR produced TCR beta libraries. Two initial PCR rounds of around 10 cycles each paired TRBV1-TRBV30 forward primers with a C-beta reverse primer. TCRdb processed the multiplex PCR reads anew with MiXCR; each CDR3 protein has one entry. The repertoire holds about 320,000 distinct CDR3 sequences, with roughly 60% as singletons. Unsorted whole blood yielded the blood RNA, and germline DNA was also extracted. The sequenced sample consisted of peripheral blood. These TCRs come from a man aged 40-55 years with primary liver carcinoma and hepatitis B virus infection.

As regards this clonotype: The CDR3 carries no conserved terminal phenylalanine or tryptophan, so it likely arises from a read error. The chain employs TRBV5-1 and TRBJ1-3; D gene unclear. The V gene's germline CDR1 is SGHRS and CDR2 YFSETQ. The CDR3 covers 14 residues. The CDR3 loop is CASSLAKGGNTIYL. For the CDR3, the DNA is TGCGCCAGCAGCTTGGCAAAGGGAGGAAATACCATATATCTT.

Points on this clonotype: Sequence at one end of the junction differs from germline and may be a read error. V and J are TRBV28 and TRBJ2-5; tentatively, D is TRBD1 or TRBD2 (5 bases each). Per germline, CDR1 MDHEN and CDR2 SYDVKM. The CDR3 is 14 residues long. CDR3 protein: CANSGDHPWQTQYF. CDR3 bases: TGTGCCAACAGTGGGGACCACCCCTGGCAGACCCAGTACTTC.

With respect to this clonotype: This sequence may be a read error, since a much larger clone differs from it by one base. CDR3 loop: CASSLEGRADEQYF. CDR3 coding DNA: TGTGCCAGCAGTCTCGAGGGGAGGGCCGACGAGCAGTACTTC. The rearrangement links TRBV12-3 or TRBV12-4 to TRBJ2-7, with 7 bases aligning to TRBD2. CDR3 length: 14 residues. V lost 5 bases, J lost 5 bases, and 9 bases stayed unmatched.

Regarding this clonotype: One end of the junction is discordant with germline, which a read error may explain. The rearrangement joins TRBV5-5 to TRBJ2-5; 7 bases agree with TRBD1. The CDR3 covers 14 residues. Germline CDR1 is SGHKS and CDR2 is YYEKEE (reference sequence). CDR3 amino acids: CVSSFDRVAQTQYF. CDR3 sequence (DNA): TGTGTCAGCAGCTTTGACAGGGTGGCGCAGACCCAGTACTTC.

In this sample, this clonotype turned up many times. CDR3 region: CASSRRDFTDTQYF. For the CDR3, the DNA is TGTGCCAGCAGCCGACGGGACTTCACAGATACGCAGTATTTT. V is TRBV11-2 and J is TRBJ2-3; maybe TRBD2 (6 bases). V lost 5 bases to trimming and J lost 2 bases, with 11 bases between them. This CDR3 is 14 amino acids long. From germline, CDR1 is SGHAT and CDR2 FQNNGV.

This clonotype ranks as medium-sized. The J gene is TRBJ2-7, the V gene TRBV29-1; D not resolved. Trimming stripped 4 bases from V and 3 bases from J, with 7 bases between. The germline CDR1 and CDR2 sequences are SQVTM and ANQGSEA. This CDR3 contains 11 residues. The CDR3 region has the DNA TGCAGCGTTGGTTCAGGCTACGAGCAGTACTTC. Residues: CSVGSGYEQYF.

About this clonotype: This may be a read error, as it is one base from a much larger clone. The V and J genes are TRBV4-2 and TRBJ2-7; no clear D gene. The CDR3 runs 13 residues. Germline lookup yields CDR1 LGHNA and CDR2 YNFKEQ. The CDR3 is CANSQGISSEQYF. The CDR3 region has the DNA TGTGCCAACAGCCAAGGAATTAGCTCCGAGCAGTACTTC.

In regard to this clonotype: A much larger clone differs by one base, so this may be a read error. This CDR3 is CASSEGDGTEALF. In nucleotides, the CDR3 is TGCGCCAGCAGTGAGGGGGATGGCACTGAAGCTTTATTT. This sequence joins TRBV10-2 and TRBJ1-1; D unclear. Germline CDR1 reads WSHSY; CDR2 reads SAAADI. CDR3 length equals 13 residues.

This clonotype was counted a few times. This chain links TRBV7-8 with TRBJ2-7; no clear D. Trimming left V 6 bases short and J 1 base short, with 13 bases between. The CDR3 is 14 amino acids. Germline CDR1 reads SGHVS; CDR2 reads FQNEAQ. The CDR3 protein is CASRQRTLSYEQYF. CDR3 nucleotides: TGTGCCAGCAGACAGAGGACCCTATCCTACGAGCAGTACTTC. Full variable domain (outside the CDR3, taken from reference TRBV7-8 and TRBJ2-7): GAGVSQSPRYKVAKRGQDVALRCDPISGHVSLFWYQQALGQGPEFLTYFQNEAQLDKSGLPSDRFFAERPEGSVSTLKIQRTQQEDSAVYLCASRQRTLSYEQYFGPGTRLTVT.

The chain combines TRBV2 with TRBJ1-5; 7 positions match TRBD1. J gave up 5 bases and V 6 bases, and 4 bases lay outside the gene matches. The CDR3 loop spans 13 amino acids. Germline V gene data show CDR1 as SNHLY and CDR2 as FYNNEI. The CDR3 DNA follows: TGTGCCAGCAGAGGGGGGACAGATCAGCCCCAGCATTTT. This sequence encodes CASRGGTDQPQHF.

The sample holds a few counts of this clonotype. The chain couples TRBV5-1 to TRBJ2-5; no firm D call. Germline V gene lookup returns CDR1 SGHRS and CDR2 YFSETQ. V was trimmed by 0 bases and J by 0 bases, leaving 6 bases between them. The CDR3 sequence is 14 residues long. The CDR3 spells CASSLVPDQETQYF. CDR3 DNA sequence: TGCGCCAGCAGCTTGGTACCAGACCAAGAGACCCAGTACTTC.

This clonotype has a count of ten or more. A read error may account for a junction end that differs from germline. In DNA form, the CDR3 reads TGTGCCAGCAGACAAGGTGCTGGCACCGGGGAGCTGTTTTTT. This gives the protein CASRQGAGTGELFF. The chain employs TRBV4-2 and TRBJ2-2; D is unclear. The CDR3 sequence is 14 residues long. The germline CDR1 and CDR2 sequences are LGHNA and YNFKEQ.

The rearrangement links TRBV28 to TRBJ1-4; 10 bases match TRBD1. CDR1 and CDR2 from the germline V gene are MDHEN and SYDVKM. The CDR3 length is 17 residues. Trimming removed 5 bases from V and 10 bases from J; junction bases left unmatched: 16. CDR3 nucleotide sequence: TGTGCCAGCAGTCACCGGGACAGGGGTCCTACTATCGTAAAACTGTTTTTT. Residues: CASSHRDRGPTIVKLFF.

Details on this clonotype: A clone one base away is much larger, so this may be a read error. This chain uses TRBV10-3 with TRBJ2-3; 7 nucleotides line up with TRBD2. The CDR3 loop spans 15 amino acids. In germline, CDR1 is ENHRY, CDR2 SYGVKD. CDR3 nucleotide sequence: TGTACCATCAGGGCGAGGGACTCGGGGGGAGATACGCAGTATTTT. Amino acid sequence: CTIRARDSGGDTQYF.

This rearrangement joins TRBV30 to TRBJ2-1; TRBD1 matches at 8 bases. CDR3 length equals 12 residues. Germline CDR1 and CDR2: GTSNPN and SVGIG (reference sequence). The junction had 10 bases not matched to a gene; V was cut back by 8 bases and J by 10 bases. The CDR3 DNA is TGTGCCCGCGTGACAGGGGTTAAGGAGCAGTTCTTC. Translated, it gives CARVTGVKEQFF.

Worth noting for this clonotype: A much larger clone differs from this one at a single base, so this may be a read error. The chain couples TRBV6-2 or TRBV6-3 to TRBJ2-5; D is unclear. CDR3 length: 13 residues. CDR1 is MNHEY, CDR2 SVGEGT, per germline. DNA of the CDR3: TGTGCCAGCTGTTACGCCCAGAGAGAGACCCAGTACTTC. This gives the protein CASCYAQRETQYF.

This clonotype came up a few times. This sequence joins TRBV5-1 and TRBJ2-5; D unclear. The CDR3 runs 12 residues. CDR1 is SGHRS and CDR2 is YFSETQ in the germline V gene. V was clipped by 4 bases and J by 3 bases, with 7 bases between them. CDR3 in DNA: TGCGCCAGCAGCCCTCCAAAAGAGACCCAGTACTTC. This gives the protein CASSPPKETQYF.

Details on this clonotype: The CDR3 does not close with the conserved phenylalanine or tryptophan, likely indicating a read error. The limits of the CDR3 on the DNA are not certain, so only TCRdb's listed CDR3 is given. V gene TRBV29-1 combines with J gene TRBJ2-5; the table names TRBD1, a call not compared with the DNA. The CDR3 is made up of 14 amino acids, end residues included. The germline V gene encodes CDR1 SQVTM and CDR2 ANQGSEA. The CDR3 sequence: CSVEGLDGGETRYV.

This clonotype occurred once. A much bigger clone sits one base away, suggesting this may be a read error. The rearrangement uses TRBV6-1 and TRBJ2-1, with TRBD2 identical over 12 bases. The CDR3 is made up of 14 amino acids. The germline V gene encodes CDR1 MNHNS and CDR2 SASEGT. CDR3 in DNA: TGTGCCAGCACCCTCCGACTAGCGGGAGATGAGCAGCTCTTC. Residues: CASTLRLAGDEQLF.

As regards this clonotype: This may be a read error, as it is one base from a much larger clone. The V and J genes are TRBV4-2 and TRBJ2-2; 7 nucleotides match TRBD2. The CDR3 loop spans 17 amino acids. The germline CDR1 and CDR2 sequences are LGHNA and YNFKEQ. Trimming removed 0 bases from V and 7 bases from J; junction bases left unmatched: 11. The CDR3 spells CASSQDWAGAGIGELFF. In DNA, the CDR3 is TGTGCCAGCAGCCAAGATTGGGCGGGAGCTGGAATCGGGGAGCTGTTTTTT.

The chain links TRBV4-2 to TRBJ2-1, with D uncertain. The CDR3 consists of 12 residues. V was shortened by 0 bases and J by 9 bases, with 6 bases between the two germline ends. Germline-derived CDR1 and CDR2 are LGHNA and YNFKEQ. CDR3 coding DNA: TGTGCCAGCAGCCAAGACTTCCGTGAGCAGTTCTTC. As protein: CASSQDFREQFF.

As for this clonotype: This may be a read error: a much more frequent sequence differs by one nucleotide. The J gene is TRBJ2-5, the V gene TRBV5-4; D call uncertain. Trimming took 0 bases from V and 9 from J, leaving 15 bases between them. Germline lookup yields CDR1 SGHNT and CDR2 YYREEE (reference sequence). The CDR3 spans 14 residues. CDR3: CASSLDMYLESQYF. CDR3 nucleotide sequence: TGTGCCAGCAGCTTGGATATGTATCTGGAGTCCCAGTACTTC.